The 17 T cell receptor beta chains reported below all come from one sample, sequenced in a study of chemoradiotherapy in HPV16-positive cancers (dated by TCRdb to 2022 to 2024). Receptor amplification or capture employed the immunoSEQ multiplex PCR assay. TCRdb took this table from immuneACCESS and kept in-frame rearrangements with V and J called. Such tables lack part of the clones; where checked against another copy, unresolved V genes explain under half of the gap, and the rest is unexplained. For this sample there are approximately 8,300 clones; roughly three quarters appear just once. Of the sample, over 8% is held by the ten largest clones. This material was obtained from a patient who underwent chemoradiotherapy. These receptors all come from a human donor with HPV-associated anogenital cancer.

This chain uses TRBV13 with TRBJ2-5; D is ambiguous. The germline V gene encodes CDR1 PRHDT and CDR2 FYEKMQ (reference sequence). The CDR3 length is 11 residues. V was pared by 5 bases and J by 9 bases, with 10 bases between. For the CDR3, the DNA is TGTGCCAGCAGCCTGGGAAGGGCCCAGTACTTC. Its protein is CASSLGRAQYF.

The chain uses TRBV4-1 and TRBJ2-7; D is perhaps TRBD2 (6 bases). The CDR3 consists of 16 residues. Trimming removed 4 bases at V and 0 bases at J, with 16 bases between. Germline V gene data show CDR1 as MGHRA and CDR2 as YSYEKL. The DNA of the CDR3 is TGCGCCAGCAGCCTTAGCGGACTGGGGGGCTCCTACGAGCAGTACTTC. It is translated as CASSLSGLGGSYEQYF.

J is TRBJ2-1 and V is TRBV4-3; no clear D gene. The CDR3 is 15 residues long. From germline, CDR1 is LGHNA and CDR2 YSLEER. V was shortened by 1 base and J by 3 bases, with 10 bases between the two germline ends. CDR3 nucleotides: TGCGCCAGCAGCCAAGCGTCGGCCGACTACAATGAGCAGTTCTTC. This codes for CASSQASADYNEQFF.

CDR3 region: CATRLETSTDTQYF. The CDR3 nucleotides read TGTGCCACCAGACTAGAGACTAGCACAGATACGCAGTATTTT. The V call is TRBV6-4, the J call TRBJ2-3, with D possibly matching TRBD2 (6 bases). The germline V gene has CDR1 MRHNA and CDR2 SNTAGT. V was pared by 10 bases and J by 0 bases, with 14 bases between. The CDR3 extends over 14 amino acids.

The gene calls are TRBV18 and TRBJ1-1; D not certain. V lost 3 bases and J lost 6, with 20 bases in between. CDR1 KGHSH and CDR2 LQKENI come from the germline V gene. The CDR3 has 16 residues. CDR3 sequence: CASSPNVVTAISEAFF. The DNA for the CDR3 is TGTGCCAGCTCACCTAACGTGGTCACGGCTATTTCTGAAGCTTTCTTT.

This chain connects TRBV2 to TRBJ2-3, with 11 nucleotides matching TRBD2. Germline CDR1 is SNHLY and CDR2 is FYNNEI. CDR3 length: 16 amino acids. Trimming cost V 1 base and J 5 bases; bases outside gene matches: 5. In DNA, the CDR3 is TGTGCCAGCAGTGAAGGGGCTAGCGGGGGGAGAGATACGCAGTATTTT. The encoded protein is CASSEGASGGRDTQYF.

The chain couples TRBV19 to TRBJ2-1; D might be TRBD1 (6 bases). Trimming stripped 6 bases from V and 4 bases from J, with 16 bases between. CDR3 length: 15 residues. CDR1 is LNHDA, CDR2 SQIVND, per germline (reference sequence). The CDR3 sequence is CASRYRDTQYNEQFF. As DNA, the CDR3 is TGTGCCAGTAGATACCGGGACACCCAATACAATGAGCAGTTCTTC.

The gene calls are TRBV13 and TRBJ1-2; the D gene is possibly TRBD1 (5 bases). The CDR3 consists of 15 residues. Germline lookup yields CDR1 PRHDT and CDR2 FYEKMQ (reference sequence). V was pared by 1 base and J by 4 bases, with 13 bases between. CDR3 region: CASSLERGKGYGYTF. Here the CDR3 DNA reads TGTGCCAGCAGCTTAGAGAGGGGTAAAGGCTATGGCTACACCTTC.

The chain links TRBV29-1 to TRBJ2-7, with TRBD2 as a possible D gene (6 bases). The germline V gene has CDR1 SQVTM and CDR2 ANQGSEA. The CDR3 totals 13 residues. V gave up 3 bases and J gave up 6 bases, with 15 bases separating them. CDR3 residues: CSVEGGGFSEQYF. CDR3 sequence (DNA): TGCAGCGTTGAGGGTGGGGGGTTTTCCGAGCAGTACTTC.

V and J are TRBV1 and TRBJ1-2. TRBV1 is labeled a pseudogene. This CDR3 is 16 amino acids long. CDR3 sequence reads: CTSRQPVVRKTYGYTF. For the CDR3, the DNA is TGCACCAGCAGGCAACCTGTTGTGCGAAAGACCTATGGCTACACCTTC.

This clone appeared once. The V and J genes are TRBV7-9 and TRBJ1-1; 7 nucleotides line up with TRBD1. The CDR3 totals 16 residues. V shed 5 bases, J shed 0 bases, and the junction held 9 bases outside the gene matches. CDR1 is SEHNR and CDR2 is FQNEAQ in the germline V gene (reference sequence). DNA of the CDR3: TGTGCCAGCAGCCAGAGACAGGGAGTTATGAACACTGAAGCTTTCTTT. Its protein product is CASSQRQGVMNTEAFF.

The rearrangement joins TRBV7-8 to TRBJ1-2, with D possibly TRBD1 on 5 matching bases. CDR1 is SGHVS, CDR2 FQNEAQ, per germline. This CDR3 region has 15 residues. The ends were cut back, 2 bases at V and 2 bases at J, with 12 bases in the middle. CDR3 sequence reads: CASSLRRDGNYGYTF. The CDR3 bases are TGTGCCAGCAGCTTAAGAAGGGACGGGAACTATGGCTACACCTTC.

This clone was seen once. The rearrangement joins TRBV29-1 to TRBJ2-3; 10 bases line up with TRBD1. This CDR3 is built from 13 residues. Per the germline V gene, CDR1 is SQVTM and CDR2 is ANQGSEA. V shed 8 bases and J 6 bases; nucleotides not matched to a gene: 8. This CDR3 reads CSLTPGQGDTQYF. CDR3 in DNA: TGCAGCCTTACCCCGGGACAGGGGGATACGCAGTATTTT.

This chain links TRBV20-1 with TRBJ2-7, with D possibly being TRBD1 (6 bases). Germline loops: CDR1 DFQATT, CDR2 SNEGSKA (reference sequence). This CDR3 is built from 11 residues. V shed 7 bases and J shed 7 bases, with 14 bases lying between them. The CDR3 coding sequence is TGCAGTGGCAGGGGTTATGAGGAGCAGTACTTC. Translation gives CSGRGYEEQYF.

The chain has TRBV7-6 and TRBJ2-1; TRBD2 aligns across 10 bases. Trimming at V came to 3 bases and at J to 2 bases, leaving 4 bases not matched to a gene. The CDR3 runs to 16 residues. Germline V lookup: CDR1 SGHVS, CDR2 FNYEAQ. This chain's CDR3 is CASSFTAGGPYNEQFF. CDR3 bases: TGTGCCAGCAGCTTCACAGCGGGGGGGCCCTACAATGAGCAGTTCTTC.

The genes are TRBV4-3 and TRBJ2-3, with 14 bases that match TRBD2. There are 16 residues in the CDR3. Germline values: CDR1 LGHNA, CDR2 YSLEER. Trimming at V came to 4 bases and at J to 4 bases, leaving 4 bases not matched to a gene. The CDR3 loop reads CASSRRLAGGPDTQYF. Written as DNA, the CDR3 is TGCGCCAGCAGCCGGAGACTAGCGGGGGGGCCAGATACGCAGTATTTT.

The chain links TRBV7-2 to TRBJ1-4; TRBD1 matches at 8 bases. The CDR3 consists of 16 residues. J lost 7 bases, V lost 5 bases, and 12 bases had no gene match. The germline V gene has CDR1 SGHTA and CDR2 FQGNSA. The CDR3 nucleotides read TGTGCCAGCAGCCCCGTCGGACAGGGTGTTGGTGAAAAACTGTTTTTT. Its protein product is CASSPVGQGVGEKLFF.